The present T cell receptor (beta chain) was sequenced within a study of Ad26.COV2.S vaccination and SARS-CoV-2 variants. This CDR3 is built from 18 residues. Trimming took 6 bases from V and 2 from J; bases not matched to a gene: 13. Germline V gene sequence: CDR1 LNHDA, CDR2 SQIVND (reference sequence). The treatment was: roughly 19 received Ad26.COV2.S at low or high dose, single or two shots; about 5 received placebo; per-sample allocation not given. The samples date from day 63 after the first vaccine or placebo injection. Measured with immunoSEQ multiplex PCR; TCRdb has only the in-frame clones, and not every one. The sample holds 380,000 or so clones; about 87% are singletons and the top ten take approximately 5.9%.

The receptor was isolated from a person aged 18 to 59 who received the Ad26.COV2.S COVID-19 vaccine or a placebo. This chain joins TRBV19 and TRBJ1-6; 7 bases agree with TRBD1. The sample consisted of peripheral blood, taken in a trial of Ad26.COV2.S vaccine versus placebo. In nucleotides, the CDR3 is TGTGCCAGTAGACACCACCGGGACAGTAGCCCCTATAATTCACCCCTCCACTTT. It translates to CASRHHRDSSPYNSPLHF.